This entry concerns a single T cell receptor beta chain. The antigen remains undetermined. These data come from a study of neurological immune-mediated disorders. With 10-nucleotide random UMIs, 5'RACE was used to make the cDNA. TCRdb itself ran the 5' RACE reads through MiXCR, one entry per CDR3 protein. This table holds 35,000 to 45,000 distinct CDR3 sequences, less than 15% found once. 2 million PBMCs stored at -80 C were the source of the unsorted libraries. V shed 6 bases, J shed 5 bases, and the junction held 12 bases outside the gene matches. Per the germline V gene, CDR1 is MNHEY and CDR2 is SMNVEV (reference sequence). This CDR3 is 16 amino acids long. Study results and limitations: No CDR3 amino acid sequences recurred among expanded clones across subjects, suggesting private repertoires in all groups.

The sample comprised PBMCs. The sequence was collected from a woman aged 50 to 65 with HTLV-1-associated myelopathy (HAM/TSP). This sequence joins TRBV27 and TRBJ1-5; 8 bases are shared with TRBD1. CDR3 region: CASSPVGTGGYQPQHF. The CDR3 DNA sequence: TGTGCCAGCAGCCCCGTAGGGACAGGTGGCTATCAGCCCCAGCATTTT.